This entry describes one T cell receptor beta chain. Its antigen remains undetermined. Base quality data are lacking; no much larger clone is found one base away. Cut back by 2 bases and 0 bases, the V and J ends lie 9 bases apart. CDR1 and CDR2 are drawn from the germline V gene: SGHRS, YFSETQ. From cysteine to phenylalanine, the CDR3 is 14 amino acids long. Just CDR3 DNA is preserved here, 42 bases in frame from base 1. This sample was taken from a study of T cell responses to AZD1222 COVID-19 vaccine (dated by TCRdb to the early 2020s). For the study in its entirety: TCR sequencing was performed for about 240 trial participants, of whom 200 to 210 were given two doses of AZD1222 and approximately 25 were given two doses of MenACWY control vaccine. Enrollment into the trials was organized by age into subgroups of 18-55, 56-69 and 70-plus years, and those subgroups contained approximately 150, 30 and 60 TCR-sequenced participants, respectively. Overall study results and their limits: Nearly half of unique spike-specific TCRs reportedly recognized epitopes outside regions mutated in the B.1.351 and B.1.1.7 variants. Participants were mostly white British, with more females than males. The authors suggested clonal diversity may have been underestimated. Because no samples from the day 14 peak response were available, repertoires could be characterized only after the peak T cell response. A significant rise in spike-specific TCR breadth and depth was observed after two AZD1222 doses relative to day 0 and relative to MenACWY recipients. CD4 TCRs associated with the vaccine covered the entire spike protein, and the dominant responses were in regions 160-218 and 743-854. Conclusions about previously exposed vaccinees were limited because only six or seven AZD1222 recipients were SARS-CoV-2 seropositive at baseline. The 56-69-year group was small, and its depth increase did not reach significance, likely because of low power.

Sample time point, as interpreted from the label and publication: about 28 days (+/-7) after the second vaccine dose. AZD1222 recipients with second doses at about 4 weeks or about 12 weeks were pooled, because spike-specific TCR depth and breadth did not differ between schedules. Vaccinee samples came from UK trials COV001 and COV002, including a single-blind randomized controlled phase 2/3 trial of AZD1222 (ChAdOx1 nCoV-19) in healthy adults. For TCRbeta chain sequencing, PBMC samples from trial participants were taken at day 0 and at day 28 after the second dose. The CDR3 regions of human TCRbeta chains were subjected to immunosequencing. The study's processing was this. Repertoire TCRs were matched against a reference library of SARS-CoV-2-specific TCRs generated with the MIRA antigen-specificity platform. Breadth was defined as the fraction of unique TCRs that were SARS-CoV-2-associated, and depth was defined as the fraction of total T cells that were SARS-CoV-2-associated. Each spike-specific TCR was assigned to its reactive spike region and to a CD4 or CD8 class using the MIRA data. Log10-transformed breadth and depth values were compared by one-way ANOVA with Sidak's multiple comparisons tests. TCRdb obtained this table from immuneACCESS and retained in-frame rearrangements with V and J assigned. These tables miss some clones; where compared with another copy, unresolved V genes account for less than half of the shortfall, and the remainder is unexplained. V and J calls and clone size follow that table, whereas D and trimming were derived from the DNA. Across this sample there are about 140,000 clones, with about 93% seen only once. Approximately 7% of the sample is held by the ten biggest clonotypes.

The chain couples TRBV5-1 to TRBJ2-7; a tentative D call is TRBD2 (6 bases match). The input for sequencing was peripheral blood, taken 28 days after the second AZD1222 dose. This TCR was recovered from an adult who received the AZD1222 COVID-19 vaccine. The CDR3 here reads CASSFRGSSYEQYF. The DNA sequence is TGCGCCAGCAGCTTTCGGGGGAGCTCCTACGAGCAGTACTTC.